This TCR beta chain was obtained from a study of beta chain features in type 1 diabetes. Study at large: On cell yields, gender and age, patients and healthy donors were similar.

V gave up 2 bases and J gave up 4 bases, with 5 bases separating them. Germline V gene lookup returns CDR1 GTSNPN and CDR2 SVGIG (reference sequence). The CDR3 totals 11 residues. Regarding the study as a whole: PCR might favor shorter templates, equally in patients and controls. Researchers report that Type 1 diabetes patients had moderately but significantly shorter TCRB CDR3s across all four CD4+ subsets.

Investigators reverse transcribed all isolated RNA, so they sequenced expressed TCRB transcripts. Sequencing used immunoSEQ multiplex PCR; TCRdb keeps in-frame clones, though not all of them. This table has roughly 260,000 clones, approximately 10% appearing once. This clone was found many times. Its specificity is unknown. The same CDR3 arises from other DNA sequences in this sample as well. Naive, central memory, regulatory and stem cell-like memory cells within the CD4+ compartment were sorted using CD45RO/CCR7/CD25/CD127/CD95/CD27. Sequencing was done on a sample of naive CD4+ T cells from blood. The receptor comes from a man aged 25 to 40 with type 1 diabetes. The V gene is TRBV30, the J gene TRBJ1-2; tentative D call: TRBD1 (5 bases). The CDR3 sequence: CAWSTGYGYTF. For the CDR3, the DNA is TGTGCCTGGAGTACAGGCTATGGCTACACCTTC.